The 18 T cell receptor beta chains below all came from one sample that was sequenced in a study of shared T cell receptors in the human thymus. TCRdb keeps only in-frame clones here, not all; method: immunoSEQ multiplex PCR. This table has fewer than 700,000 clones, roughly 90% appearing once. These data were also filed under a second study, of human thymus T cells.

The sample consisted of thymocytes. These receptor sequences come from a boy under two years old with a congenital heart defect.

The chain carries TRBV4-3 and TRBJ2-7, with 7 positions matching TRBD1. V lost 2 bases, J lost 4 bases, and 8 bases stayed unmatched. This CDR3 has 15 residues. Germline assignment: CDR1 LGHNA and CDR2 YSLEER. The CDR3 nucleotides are TGCGCCAGCAGCCAATCAGGACAGGACGATTACGAGCAGTACTTC. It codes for CASSQSGQDDYEQYF.

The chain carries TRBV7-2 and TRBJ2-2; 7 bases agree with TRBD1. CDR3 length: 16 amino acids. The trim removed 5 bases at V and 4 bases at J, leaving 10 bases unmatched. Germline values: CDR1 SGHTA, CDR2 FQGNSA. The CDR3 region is CASSPRQGTFTGELFF. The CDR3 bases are TGTGCCAGCAGCCCTCGACAGGGAACATTCACCGGGGAGCTGTTTTTT.

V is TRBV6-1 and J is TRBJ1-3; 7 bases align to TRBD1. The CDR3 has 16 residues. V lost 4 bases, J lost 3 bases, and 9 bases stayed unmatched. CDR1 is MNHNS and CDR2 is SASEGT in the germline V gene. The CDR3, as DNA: TGTGCCAGCAGTGCCCCAGGGGGTGACAGTGGAAACACCATATATTTT. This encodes CASSAPGGDSGNTIYF.

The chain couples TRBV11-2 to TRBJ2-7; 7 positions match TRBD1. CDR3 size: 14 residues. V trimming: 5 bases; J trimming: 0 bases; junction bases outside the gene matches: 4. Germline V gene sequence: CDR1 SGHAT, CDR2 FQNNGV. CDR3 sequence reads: CASSLTGSSYEQYF. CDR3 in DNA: TGTGCCAGCAGCCTGACAGGGAGCTCCTACGAGCAGTACTTC.

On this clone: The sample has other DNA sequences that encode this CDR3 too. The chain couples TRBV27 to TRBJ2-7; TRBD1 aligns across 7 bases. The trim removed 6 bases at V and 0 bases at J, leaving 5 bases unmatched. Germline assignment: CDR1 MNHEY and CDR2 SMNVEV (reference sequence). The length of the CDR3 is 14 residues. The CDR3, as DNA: TGTGCCAGCAGCCCCGGGGACAGCTCCTACGAGCAGTACTTC. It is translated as CASSPGDSSYEQYF.

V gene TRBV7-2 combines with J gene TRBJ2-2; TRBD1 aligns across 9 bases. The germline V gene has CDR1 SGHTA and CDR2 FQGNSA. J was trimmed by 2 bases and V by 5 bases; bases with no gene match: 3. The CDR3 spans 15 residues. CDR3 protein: CASSTDRGNTGELFF. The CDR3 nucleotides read TGTGCCAGCAGCACGGACAGGGGAAACACCGGGGAGCTGTTTTTT.

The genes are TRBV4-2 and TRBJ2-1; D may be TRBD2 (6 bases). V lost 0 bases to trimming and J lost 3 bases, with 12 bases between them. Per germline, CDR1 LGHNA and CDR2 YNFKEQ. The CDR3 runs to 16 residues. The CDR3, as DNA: TGTGCCAGCAGCCAAGAAGGAGCTAGCGTCTACAATGAGCAGTTCTTC. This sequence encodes CASSQEGASVYNEQFF.

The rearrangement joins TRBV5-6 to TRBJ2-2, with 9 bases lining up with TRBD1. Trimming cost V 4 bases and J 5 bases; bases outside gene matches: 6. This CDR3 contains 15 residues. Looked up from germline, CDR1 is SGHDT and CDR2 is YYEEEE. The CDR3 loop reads CASSTGGEVTGELFF. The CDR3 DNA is TGTGCCAGCAGCACAGGGGGCGAAGTAACCGGGGAGCTGTTTTTT.

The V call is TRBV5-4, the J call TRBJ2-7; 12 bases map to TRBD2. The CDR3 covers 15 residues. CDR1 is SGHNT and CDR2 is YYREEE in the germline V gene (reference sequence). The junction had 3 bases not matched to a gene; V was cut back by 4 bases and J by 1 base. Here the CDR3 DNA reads TGTGCCAGCAGCGTCACTAGCGGGGGGTCCTACGAGCAGTACTTC. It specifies CASSVTSGGSYEQYF.

The CDR3 DNA is TGTGCCAGCAGCTTTTACGGACAGGGTTTAGGCGGGGCCAACGTCCTGACTTTC. Protein: CASSFYGQGLGGANVLTF. The J gene is TRBJ2-6, the V gene TRBV7-8, with 8 positions matching TRBD1. Losses at the gene ends were 3 bases for V and 4 bases for J; bases not matched to a gene: 11. CDR1 is SGHVS and CDR2 is FQNEAQ in the germline V gene. The length of the CDR3 is 18 residues. The full variable domain, its missing parts supplied by reference TRBV7-8 and TRBJ2-6, is GAGVSQSPRYKVAKRGQDVALRCDPISGHVSLFWYQQALGQGPEFLTYFQNEAQLDKSGLPSDRFFAERPEGSVSTLKIQRTQQEDSAVYLCASSFYGQGLGGANVLTFGAGSRLTVL.

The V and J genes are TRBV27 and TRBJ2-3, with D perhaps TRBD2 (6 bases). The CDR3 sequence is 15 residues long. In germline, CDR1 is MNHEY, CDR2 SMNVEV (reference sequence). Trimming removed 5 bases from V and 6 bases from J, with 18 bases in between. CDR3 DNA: TGTGCCAGCAGTGCGACTAGTGGATGGTCCGATACGCAGTATTTT. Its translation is CASSATSGWSDTQYF.

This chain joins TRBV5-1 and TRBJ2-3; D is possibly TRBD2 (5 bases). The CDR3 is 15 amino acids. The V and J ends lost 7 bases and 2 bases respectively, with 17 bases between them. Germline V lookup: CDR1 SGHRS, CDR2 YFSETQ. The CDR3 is CASRGRRKFTDTQYF. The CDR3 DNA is TGCGCCAGCCGGGGTCGGAGGAAATTCACAGATACGCAGTATTTT.

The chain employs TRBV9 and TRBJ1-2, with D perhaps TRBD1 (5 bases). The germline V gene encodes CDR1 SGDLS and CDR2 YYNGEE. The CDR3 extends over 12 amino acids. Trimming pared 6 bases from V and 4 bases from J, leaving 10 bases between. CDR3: CASKGDSYGYTF. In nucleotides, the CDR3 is TGTGCCAGCAAAGGGGATTCCTATGGCTACACCTTC.

The CDR3 coding sequence is TGTGCCAGCAGCTTGGATGGGACAGGAACTAGCACAGATACGCAGTATTTT. This codes for CASSLDGTGTSTDTQYF. This chain connects TRBV5-6 to TRBJ2-3, with TRBD1 matching 8 bases. The V gene's germline CDR1 is SGHDT and CDR2 YYEEEE. After removal of 0 bases from V and 0 bases from J, the junction contained 6 bases not matched to a gene. The CDR3 sequence is 17 residues long. Based on the CDR3 plus reference TRBV5-6 and TRBJ2-3, the full variable domain is DAGVTQSPTHLIKTRGQQVTLRCSPKSGHDTVSWYQQALGQGPQFIFQYYEEEERQRGNFPDRFSGHQFPNYSSELNVNALLLGDSALYLCASSLDGTGTSTDTQYFGPGTRLTVL.

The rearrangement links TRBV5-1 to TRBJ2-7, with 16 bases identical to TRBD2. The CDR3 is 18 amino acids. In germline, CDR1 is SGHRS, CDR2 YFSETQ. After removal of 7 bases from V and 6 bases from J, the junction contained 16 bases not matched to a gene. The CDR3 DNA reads TGCGCCAGCTCGCCTGGGACTAGCGGGAGGGCGAGGGCTACCGAGCAGTACTTC. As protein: CASSPGTSGRARATEQYF.

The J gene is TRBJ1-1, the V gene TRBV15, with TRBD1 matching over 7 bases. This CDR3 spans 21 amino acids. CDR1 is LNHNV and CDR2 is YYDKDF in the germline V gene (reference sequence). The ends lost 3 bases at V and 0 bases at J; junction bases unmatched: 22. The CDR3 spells CATSSWGGQGVVGRMNTEAFF. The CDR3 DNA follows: TGTGCCACCAGCAGTTGGGGTGGGCAGGGGGTCGTAGGGAGAATGAACACTGAAGCTTTCTTT.

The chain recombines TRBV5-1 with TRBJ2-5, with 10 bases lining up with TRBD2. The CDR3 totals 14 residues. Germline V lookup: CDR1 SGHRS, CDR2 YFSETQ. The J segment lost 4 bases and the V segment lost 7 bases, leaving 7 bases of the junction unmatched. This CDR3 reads CASAAGGPIETQYF. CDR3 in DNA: TGCGCCAGCGCAGCGGGAGGGCCGATAGAGACCCAGTACTTC.

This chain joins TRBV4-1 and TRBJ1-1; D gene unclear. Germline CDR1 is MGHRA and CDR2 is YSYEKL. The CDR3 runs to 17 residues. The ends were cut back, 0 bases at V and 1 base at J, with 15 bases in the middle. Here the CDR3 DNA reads TGCGCCAGCAGCCAAGATCTTAACCCTGAGGAGAACACTGAAGCTTTCTTT. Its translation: CASSQDLNPEENTEAFF.